The entry below gives a single T cell receptor (beta chain) sequence along with its context. Its target is not known. CDR3 size: 16 residues. Germline lookup yields CDR1 MNHEY and CDR2 SVGEGT. V was clipped by 2 bases and J by 5 bases; unmatched bases: 6. The source of the sample is a study of T cell repertoires in cytomegalovirus infection. In the study overall: Well-studied HLA-B-restricted epitopes and recently identified HLA-C-restricted epitopes of CMV were both used in the study. Public signatures in TCR beta pointed to CMV infection and matching HLA type.

One entry per CDR3 protein, called by TCRdb with MiXCR from the reads. Of approximately 220,000 distinct CDR3 sequences in the sample, about 39% were seen once. The J gene is TRBJ2-1, the V gene TRBV6-2 or TRBV6-3; 10 bases align to TRBD1. Sequenced material: CD8+ T cells from cultured PBMCs, taken from culture after CMV antigen stimulation. The receptor's source is a human donor in good health (CMV status not recorded). Some clones in this sample may be carry-over from other donors' samples. The CDR3 DNA reads as TGTGCCAGCAGTTACAGGGGACAGGGGCCAAACAATGAGCAGTTCTTC. It translates to CASSYRGQGPNNEQFF.